Presented here are 13 T cell receptor beta chains from one specimen sequenced in a study of tumor-infiltrating lymphocytes in primary liver carcinoma. The investigators made TCR beta cDNA from 500 ng total RNA, using a constant-region primer. Three rounds of nested multiplex PCR with slightly modified ARM-PCR produced TCR beta libraries. The opening two PCR rounds, roughly 11 cycles each, paired TRBV1-TRBV30 forward primers with a C-beta reverse primer. TCRdb independently ran MiXCR on the multiplex PCR reads; one entry per CDR3 protein. The sample has about 37,000 distinct CDR3 sequences, 75% seen once; the top ten hold 35% to 45%. Starting material for RNA and DNA co-extraction consisted of roughly 19-31 mg of unsorted bulk tissue. The specimen was tumor-adjacent normal liver tissue. The receptors originated from a man between 35 and 55 years old with primary liver carcinoma and hepatitis B virus infection.

Of note for this clonotype: An end of the junction does not agree with germline; a read error may underlie this. The chain links TRBV7-9 to TRBJ2-1; 7 nucleotides agree with TRBD2. The CDR3 totals 16 residues. The germline gives CDR1 SEHNR, CDR2 FQNEAQ (reference sequence). The CDR3 DNA reads as TGTGCCAGCACCTTCCCGTCCAGCGGGGAATACAATGAGCAGCTCTTC. It is translated as CASTFPSSGEYNEQLF.

As concerns this clonotype: The junction shows a germline mismatch at one end, possibly a read error. The chain carries TRBV10-2 and TRBJ2-2, with D maybe TRBD2 (5 bases). The CDR3 has 14 amino acids. Germline V gene lookup returns CDR1 WSHSY and CDR2 SAAADI. This chain's CDR3 is CASSGRRGSGELLF. CDR3 coding DNA: TGCGCCAGCAGTGGACGAAGAGGGAGTGGGGAGCTATTGTTT.

Turning to this clonotype: Relative to the germline gene, one junction end is altered; a read error may explain this. J is TRBJ2-4 and V is TRBV11-1, with 7 bases aligning to TRBD2. The CDR3 has 17 residues. Germline V CDR1 and CDR2: SGHAT, FQDESV (reference sequence). DNA for the CDR3: TGTGCCAGCAACTTTCCCGGGACTCGCGGGACTAAAACCATTCAGTACTTC. The encoded protein is CASNFPGTRGTKTIQYF.

This chain connects TRBV15 to TRBJ2-4, with D uncertain. Trimming cost V 3 bases and J 4 bases, with 13 bases left between them. Germline V CDR1 and CDR2: LNHNV, YYDKDF (reference sequence). The CDR3 sequence is 15 residues long. DNA for the CDR3: TGTGCCACCAGCAGGCACAGTACGCCAAAAAACATTCAGTACTTC. Translation: CATSRHSTPKNIQYF.

The chain has TRBV6-5 and TRBJ1-1; the D gene is possibly TRBD1 (6 bases). The germline gives CDR1 MNHEY, CDR2 SVGAGI. V shed 7 bases and J shed 14 bases, with 23 bases lying between them. The CDR3 totals 13 residues. CDR3 nucleotides: TGTGCCAGCACCCCGTCCAGGGGCACTGAACCATTCTTT. It codes for CASTPSRGTEPFF.

By share, this clonotype counts as medium-sized. This chain joins TRBV12-3 or TRBV12-4 and TRBJ2-2, with TRBD1 as a possible D gene (6 bases). V lost 4 bases and J 7 bases, leaving 19 bases between the germline ends. This CDR3 contains 16 residues. In nucleotides, the CDR3 is TGTGCCAGCAGTTCAGGGCAGGGGAGAGCGGTCGGGGAGCTGTTTTTT. Protein: CASSSGQGRAVGELFF.

Regarding this clonotype: A much more abundant neighbour one base away suggests this may be a read error. This rearrangement joins TRBV9 to TRBJ1-3; no clear D. The germline V gene has CDR1 SGDLS and CDR2 YYNGEE. The CDR3 is 12 residues long. V shed 4 bases and J shed 3 bases, with 5 bases lying between them. The CDR3 region has the DNA TGTGCCAGCAGCACGGGTGGAAACACCATATATTTT. Translated: CASSTGGNTIYF.

In this sample, this clonotype turned up once. The junction differs from germline at one of its ends, possibly a read error. The chain combines TRBV5-1 with TRBJ1-1, with a possible D match to TRBD1 (5 bases). This CDR3 has 12 residues. Germline CDR1 reads SGHRS; CDR2 reads YFSETQ. Written as DNA, the CDR3 is TGCGCCAACAGCGTCGGGGGTGCTGAAGCTTTCTTT. Its protein product is CANSVGGAEAFF.

To note about this clonotype: A read error is likely, as this CDR3 ends without the conserved phenylalanine or tryptophan. The chain joins TRBV19 to TRBJ2-1; TRBD2 might be the D (5 bases). The CDR3 totals 14 residues. Germline-derived CDR1 and CDR2 are LNHDA and SQIVND (reference sequence). This chain's CDR3 is CASCMGSSYNEQFL. Written as DNA, the CDR3 is TGTGCCAGTTGTATGGGGAGCTCCTACAATGAGCAGTTCTTA.

The chain recombines TRBV5-4 with TRBJ2-7; TRBD2 matches at 9 bases. The DNA matches TRBJ2-1 better at its end, which makes the J call doubtful. The CDR3 loop spans 16 amino acids. The germline V gene has CDR1 SGHNT and CDR2 YYREEE (reference sequence). CDR3 bases: TGTGCCAGCAGCAAGACTAGCGGAGGACGAGGGGCCGAGCAGTTCTTC. Its translation: CASSKTSGGRGAEQFF.

Details on this clonotype: At one end the junction does not follow the germline gene, possibly because of a read error. The chain links TRBV7-8 to TRBJ2-6, with D maybe TRBD2 (5 bases). CDR1 and CDR2 from the germline V gene are SGHVS and FQNEAQ. The CDR3 is 16 residues long. CDR3 sequence: CVSSSHEGSGANVLTF. In nucleotides, the CDR3 is TGTGTCAGCAGCTCCCACGAGGGCTCTGGGGCCAACGTCCTGACTTTC.

This rearrangement joins TRBV11-2 to TRBJ1-4; D is undetermined. Trimming left V 6 bases short and J 8 bases short, with 16 bases between. The CDR3 covers 14 residues. Per the germline V gene, CDR1 is SGHAT and CDR2 is FQNNGV. CDR3 in amino acids: CASSRPCIGEKLFF. The CDR3 DNA is TGTGCCAGCAGTCGGCCGTGCATCGGGGAAAAACTGTTTTTT.

This clonotype was picked up one time. Because the CDR3 is missing its conserved closing phenylalanine or tryptophan, this is likely a read error. The J gene is TRBJ2-1, the V gene TRBV4-1; D is undetermined. Trimming left V 1 base short and J 9 bases short, with 13 bases between. The germline CDR1 and CDR2 sequences are MGHRA and YSYEKL. This CDR3 spans 14 amino acids. The CDR3, as DNA: TGCGCCAGCAGCCAAGCGTGTTTAGTAAGTGAGCAGTTCTCC. It yields the protein CASSQACLVSEQFS.